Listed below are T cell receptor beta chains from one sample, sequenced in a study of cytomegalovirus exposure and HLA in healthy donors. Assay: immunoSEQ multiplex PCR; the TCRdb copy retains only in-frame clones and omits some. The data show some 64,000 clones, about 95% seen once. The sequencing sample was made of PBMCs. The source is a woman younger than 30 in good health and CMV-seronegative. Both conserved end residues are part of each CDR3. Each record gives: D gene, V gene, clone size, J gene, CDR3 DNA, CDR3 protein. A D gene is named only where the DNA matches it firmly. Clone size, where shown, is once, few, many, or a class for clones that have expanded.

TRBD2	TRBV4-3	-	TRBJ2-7	TGCGCCAGCAGCCAAGATGAGGGGAGGGCCTACGAGCAGTACTTC	CASSQDEGRAYEQYF
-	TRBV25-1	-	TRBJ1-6	TGTGCCAGCAGTGAATGGGGGCAGGCCTATTCACCCCTCCACTTT	CASSEWGQAYSPLHF
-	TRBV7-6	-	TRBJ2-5	TGTGGCAGCAGCAACCCGGGGTGGGCCCAAGAGACCCAGTACTTC	CGSSNPGWAQETQYF
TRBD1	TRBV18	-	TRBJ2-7	TGTGCCAGCTCACCCCGGGACAGGGGCTTGGGGGAGCAGTACTTC	CASSPRDRGLGEQYF
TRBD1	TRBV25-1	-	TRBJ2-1	TGTGCCAGCACCCCTCTCGGGACAGGGAGCAATGAGCAGTTCTTC	CASTPLGTGSNEQFF
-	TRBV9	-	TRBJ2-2	TGTGCCAGCAGCGTAGTCGCCCTAGCCGGGGAGCTGTTTTTT	CASSVVALAGELFF
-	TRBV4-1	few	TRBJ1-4	TGCGCCAGCAGCCCCGGGTCAGCTAATGAAAAACTGTTTTTT	CASSPGSANEKLFF
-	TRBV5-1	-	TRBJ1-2	TGCGCCAGCAGCACTCAGGGGCCCAACTATGGCTACACCTTC	CASSTQGPNYGYTF
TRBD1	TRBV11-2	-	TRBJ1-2	TGTGCCAGCAGTCCACAGGGGGGAGGTGGCTACACCTTC	CASSPQGGGGYTF
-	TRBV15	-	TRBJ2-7	TGTGCCACCAGCCCCGGGTACTCCTACGAGCAGTACTTC	CATSPGYSYEQYF
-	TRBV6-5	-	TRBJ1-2	TGTGCCAGCAGCCCCCACATGGGGCTCGTCTATGGCTACACCTTC	CASSPHMGLVYGYTF
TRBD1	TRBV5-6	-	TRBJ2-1	TGTGCCAGCAGCTTGGGTAGGGGGACAGGGAGGAGGAATGAGCAGTTCTTC	CASSLGRGTGRRNEQFF
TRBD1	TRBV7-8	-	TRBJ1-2	TGTGCCACCAGGGGGCAGGGCTATGGCTACACCTTC	CATRGQGYGYTF
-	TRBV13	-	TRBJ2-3	TGTGCCAGCAGCCCCCGGCAGGGGAGAGATACGCAGTATTTT	CASSPRQGRDTQYF
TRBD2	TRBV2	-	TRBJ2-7	TGTGCCAGCAGTGGATCCCGGGGGGGGGACTACTTGGGGCAGTACTTC	CASSGSRGGDYLGQYF
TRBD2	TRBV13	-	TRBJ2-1	TGTGCCAGCAGCTTAGCGGGAGGGGGGGGCTCCTACAATGAGCAGTTCTTC	CASSLAGGGGSYNEQFF
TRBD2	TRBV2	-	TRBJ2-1	TGTGCCAGCAATTTGGGACTAGCGGGAGAGGGTGAGCAGTTCTTC	CASNLGLAGEGEQFF
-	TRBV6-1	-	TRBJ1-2	TGTGCCAGCCTCACCCCCCCGGGTGCCTACACCTTC	CASLTPPGAYTF
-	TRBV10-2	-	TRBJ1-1	TGCGCCGGGGGCGGACCGGGGAGGGGCACTGAAGCTTTCTTT	CAGGGPGRGTEAFF
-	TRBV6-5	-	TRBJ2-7	TGTGCCAGCACCGTCGACAGGAACTACTACGAGCAGTACTTC	CASTVDRNYYEQYF
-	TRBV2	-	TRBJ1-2	TGTGCCAGCAGTGAAAGCGGGACACATTATGGCTACACCTTC	CASSESGTHYGYTF
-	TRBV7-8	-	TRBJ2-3	TGTGCCAGCAGCCCCCTCCGGGTAGCAACCACATGGGATACGCAGTATTTT	CASSPLRVATTWDTQYF
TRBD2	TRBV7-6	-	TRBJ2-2	TGTGGCAGCAGCCACGGGCTAGCGGGAGGGGACACCGGGGAGCTGTTTTTT	CGSSHGLAGGDTGELFF
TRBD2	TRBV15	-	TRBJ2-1	TGTGCCACCAGCAACCGGGACTACCCGTACAATGAGCAGTTCTTC	CATSNRDYPYNEQFF
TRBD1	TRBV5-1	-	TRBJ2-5	TGCGCCAGCAGCACCGGGACAGTCGGACGGGAGACCCAGTACTTC	CASSTGTVGRETQYF
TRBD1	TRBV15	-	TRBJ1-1	TGTGCCACCAGCAGAGAGACAGGGGGCACTGAAGCTTTCTTT	CATSRETGGTEAFF
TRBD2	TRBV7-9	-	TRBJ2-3	TGTGCCAGCAGCTCCGGGACTAGCGGGAGGGGTAGCACAGATACGCAGTATTTT	CASSSGTSGRGSTDTQYF
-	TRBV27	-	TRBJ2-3	TGTGCCAGCAGTCCAGGGGATACGCAGTATTTT	CASSPGDTQYF
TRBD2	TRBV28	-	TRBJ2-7	TGTGCCAGCAGTTTTTGGCGACTAGCGGGCAAAGGCTACGAGCAGTACTTC	CASSFWRLAGKGYEQYF
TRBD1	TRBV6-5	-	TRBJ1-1	TGTGCCACCATGAACAGGGGACCGAACACTGAAGCTTTCTTT	CATMNRGPNTEAFF
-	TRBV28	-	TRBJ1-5	TGTGCCAGCAAACTGAGGACAGCCTATAGCAATCAGCCCCAGCATTTT	CASKLRTAYSNQPQHF
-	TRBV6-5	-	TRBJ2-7	TGTGCCAGCAGTTTCAGGGGCTACGAGCAGTACTTC	CASSFRGYEQYF
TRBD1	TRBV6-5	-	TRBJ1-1	TGTGCCAGCAGTTCGCCGGGACAGGGGGTCACTGAAGCTTTCTTT	CASSSPGQGVTEAFF
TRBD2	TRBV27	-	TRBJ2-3	TGTGCCAGCAGTAAAGCCCCTAGCGGGAGGGACCAACCCACTAGCACAGATACGCAGTATTTT	CASSKAPSGRDQPTSTDTQYF
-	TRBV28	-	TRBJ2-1	TGTGCCAGCAGTTTATTGAGGTCGGCGGGCCCCCTGCGGCAGTTCTTC	CASSLLRSAGPLRQFF
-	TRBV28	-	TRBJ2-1	TGTGCCAGCAGTTTAGGGGCCAACAATGAGCAGTTCTTC	CASSLGANNEQFF
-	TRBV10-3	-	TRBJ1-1	TGTGCCATCAGTGTGGCACAGTCGAACACTGAAGCTTTCTTT	CAISVAQSNTEAFF
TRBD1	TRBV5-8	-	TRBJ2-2	TGTGCCAGCAGTTCCGGGACAGGGGGCTTCAGTGGCACCGGGGAGCTGTTTTTT	CASSSGTGGFSGTGELFF
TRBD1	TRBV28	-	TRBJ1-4	TGTGCCAGCAGTTTATGGCCGAGCCGACAGGGGTTTGATGAAAAACTGTTTTTT	CASSLWPSRQGFDEKLFF
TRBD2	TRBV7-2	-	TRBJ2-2	TGTGCCAGCAGCCGGCCCCCGGGGGGTTCCCCCGGGGAGCTGTTTTTT	CASSRPPGGSPGELFF
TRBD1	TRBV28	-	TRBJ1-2	TGTGCCAGCAGTATCGGACAGGGGGGCTACACCTTC	CASSIGQGGYTF
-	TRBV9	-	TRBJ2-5	TGTGCCAGCAGCGTAGGAGTTGGTGGGGGCATCGGAGAGACCCAGTACTTC	CASSVGVGGGIGETQYF
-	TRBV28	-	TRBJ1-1	TGTGCCAGCAGTTTACCCCTGACTGAAGCTTTCTTT	CASSLPLTEAFF
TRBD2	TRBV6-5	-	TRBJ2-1	TGTGCCAGCAGTTACTCGGGGAGGGGCAATGAGCAGTTCTTC	CASSYSGRGNEQFF
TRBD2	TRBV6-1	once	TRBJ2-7	TGTGCCAGCAGTGAAGGTCCCGGGGGGAAGCAGTACTTC	CASSEGPGGKQYF
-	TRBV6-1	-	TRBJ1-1	TGTGCCAGCATTTACACTGAGGGTGAAGCTTTCTTT	CASIYTEGEAFF
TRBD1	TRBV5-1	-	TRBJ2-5	TGCGCCAGCAGCTTTGGGACAGCGGAAAAAGAGACCCAGTACTTC	CASSFGTAEKETQYF
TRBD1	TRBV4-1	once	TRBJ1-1	TGCGCCAGCAGCGAAACAGGGGGGGGAGAAGCTTTCTTT	CASSETGGGEAFF
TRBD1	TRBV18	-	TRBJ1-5	TGTGCCAGCTCACCACCGGGACAGGGGCGCCATAGCAATCAGCCCCAGCATTTT	CASSPPGQGRHSNQPQHF
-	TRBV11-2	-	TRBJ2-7	TGTGCCAGCAGCTTAGGGGGCGGCATCTACGAGCAGTACTTC	CASSLGGGIYEQYF
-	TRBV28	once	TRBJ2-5	TGTGCCAGCAGCCTCTACCAAGAGACCCAGTACTTC	CASSLYQETQYF
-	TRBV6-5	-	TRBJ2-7	TGTGCCAGCAGTTACTCGCGGGATTACGAGCAGTACTTC	CASSYSRDYEQYF
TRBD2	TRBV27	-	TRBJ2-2	TGTGCCAGCAGTCCCGGACTAGGTTCGGGGGGGGAGCTGTTTTTT	CASSPGLGSGGELFF
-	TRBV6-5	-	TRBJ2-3	TGTGCCAGCAGCCCCCTGGGAGGCGGGACAGATACGCAGTATTTT	CASSPLGGGTDTQYF
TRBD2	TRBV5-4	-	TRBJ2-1	TGTGCCAGCAGCCGTCCGGGGGCGGGGGGCGACAATGAGCAGTTCTTC	CASSRPGAGGDNEQFF